Listed below are T cell receptor beta chains from one sample, sequenced in a study of shared clonotypes between healthy human individuals. Libraries were prepared by immunoSEQ multiplex PCR; TCRdb keeps only in-frame clonotypes and omits some of them. Altogether about 2.4 million clones are present, around 94% being singletons, with the ten largest covering over 0.12%. Material for sequencing was naive CD4+ T cells sorted from blood. The source of these receptors is a man aged 18 to 35 in good health. CDR3s include the opening cysteine and the closing phenylalanine or tryptophan. Fields, in order: J gene, D gene, clone size, V gene, CDR3 DNA, CDR3 protein. A D gene is named only where the DNA matches it firmly. A row's size may be missing; if present it is once, few, many or a size class.

TRBJ1-6 | TRBD1 | - | TRBV7-2 | TGTGCCAGCAGCTTAGTGGGACAGGGGTTTTCACCCCTCCACTTT | CASSLVGQGFSPLHF
TRBJ2-1 | TRBD2 | - | TRBV5-1 | TGCGCCAGCAGCCCGGGACTAGCGGGGACCTACAATGAGCAGTTCTTC | CASSPGLAGTYNEQFF
TRBJ2-6 | - | - | TRBV6-6 | TGTGCCAGCAGTTTCCAACTCTCTGGGGCCAACGTCCTGACTTTC | CASSFQLSGANVLTF
TRBJ1-2 | - | once | TRBV29-1 | TGCAGCGCTGGGGGCGCGGATGGCTACACCTTC | CSAGGADGYTF
TRBJ2-7 | - | - | TRBV28 | TGTGCCAGCAGTCCCCTCGGACACCAAAGCTCCTACGAGCAGTACTTC | CASSPLGHQSSYEQYF
TRBJ1-2 | TRBD1 | - | TRBV2 | TGTGCCAGCAGTGAACAAGTCCCGGGACAGGGGGACTCGCCTTATGGCTACACCTTC | CASSEQVPGQGDSPYGYTF
TRBJ1-2 | - | - | TRBV10-3 | TGTGCCATCAGTGAAGGGCCCAGCAGCTATGGCTACACCTTC | CAISEGPSSYGYTF
TRBJ2-1 | TRBD1 | - | TRBV18 | TGTGCCAGCTCACCACCGGAAACAGGGGGATTCAATGAGCAGTTCTTC | CASSPPETGGFNEQFF
TRBJ1-2 | - | - | TRBV5-1 | TGCGCCAGCAGAATTTCCACTAACTATGGCTACACCTTC | CASRISTNYGYTF
TRBJ2-4 | - | - | TRBV7-3 | TGTGCCAGCAGCTCAGGGAGTCGGGACATTCAGTACTTC | CASSSGSRDIQYF
TRBJ2-3 | TRBD1 | once | TRBV7-2 | TGTGCCAGCAGCTTCGGGACAGGTGCGGATACGCAGTATTTT | CASSFGTGADTQYF
TRBJ1-2 | - | - | TRBV15 | TGTGCCACCAGCAAGTCTGGGGCGAAGGGATCCTATGGCTACACCTTC | CATSKSGAKGSYGYTF
TRBJ2-3 | - | - | TRBV7-7 | TGTGCTAGCAGCCCCGGGGCCACAGATACGCAGTATTTT | CASSPGATDTQYF
TRBJ1-2 | - | - | TRBV28 | TGTGCCAGCAGTTTAACGCCCGGGTCAAGTAACTATGGCTACACCTTC | CASSLTPGSSNYGYTF
TRBJ2-5 | TRBD2 | - | TRBV5-1 | TGCGCCAGCAGCCTTAGCGGGGGGACCGTCCAAGAGACCCAGTACTTC | CASSLSGGTVQETQYF
TRBJ1-2 | - | - | TRBV5-6 | TGTGCCAGCAGCTTGGATTCCTTCTATGGCTACACCTTC | CASSLDSFYGYTF
TRBJ1-6 | - | - | TRBV19 | TGTGCCAGTAGTATAGGCCCACCCCGGGCCTCAAGCTCCTATAATTCACCCCTCCACTTT | CASSIGPPRASSSYNSPLHF
TRBJ1-4 | - | - | TRBV6-5 | TGTGCCAGCAGCCTACAGGTTTCTAATGAAAAACTGTTTTTT | CASSLQVSNEKLFF
TRBJ2-7 | TRBD2 | few | TRBV19 | TGTGCCAGTAGTGCCCACCGGGAGGCGTCCTACGAGCAGTACTTC | CASSAHREASYEQYF
TRBJ2-6 | - | - | TRBV11-2 | TGTGCCAGCAGCTTATCCCAGGGTAGCTCTGGGGCCAACGTCCTGACTTTC | CASSLSQGSSGANVLTF
TRBJ2-1 | - | - | TRBV30 | TGTGCCTGGAATGGCGGGGTTGACAATGAGCAGTTCTTC | CAWNGGVDNEQFF
TRBJ2-7 | TRBD1 | - | TRBV9 | TGTGCCAGCAGCGTAGATGGGACAGGGGGATCCTACGAGCAGTACTTC | CASSVDGTGGSYEQYF
TRBJ1-3 | - | - | TRBV5-1 | TGCGCCAGCAGCATACCCGAGCCTGGAAACACCATATATTTT | CASSIPEPGNTIYF
TRBJ1-6 | TRBD1 | - | TRBV27 | TGTGCCAGCAGTCCCCTCAGGGACAGGGTTTCACCCCTCCACTTT | CASSPLRDRVSPLHF
TRBJ2-3 | TRBD2 | - | TRBV4-1 | TGCGCCAGCAGCCAAGTTGGTGGGAGGGTGGTGGATACGCAGTATTTT | CASSQVGGRVVDTQYF
TRBJ2-7 | TRBD1 | - | TRBV19 | TGTGCCAGTTCCGGGGTAGGGACAGGCTTCCGCGAGCAGTACTTC | CASSGVGTGFREQYF
TRBJ2-6 | - | - | TRBV11-2 | TGTGCCAGCAGCTTAGTTGGTGGGAAGGGGGCCAACGTCCTGACTTTC | CASSLVGGKGANVLTF
TRBJ2-3 | - | once | TRBV7-3 | TGTGCCAGCAGCCCGGTGCCCACAGATACGCAGTATTTT | CASSPVPTDTQYF
TRBJ1-6 | TRBD1 | - | TRBV2 | TGTGCCAGCACCTACACCCCGGGACAGGGAGGTTCACCCCTCCACTTT | CASTYTPGQGGSPLHF
TRBJ2-2 | - | - | TRBV6-5 | TGTGCCAGCAGGGTCGAGCGCAGCACCGGGGAGCTGTTTTTT | CASRVERSTGELFF
TRBJ2-3 | - | - | TRBV11-3 | TGTGCCAGCAGCTTTGGGGATACGCAGTATTTT | CASSFGDTQYF
TRBJ1-2 | - | - | TRBV5-1 | TGCGCCAGCAGCTCCGGGGGTTCCGATATAGCTAACTATGGCTACACCTTC | CASSSGGSDIANYGYTF
TRBJ1-2 | - | - | TRBV29-1 | TGCAGCGTTGCGGCCTTTACTAACTATGGCTACACCTTC | CSVAAFTNYGYTF
TRBJ2-3 | - | - | TRBV7-6 | TGTGCCAGCAGCCTCCGACAGGGACTAAAAAACACAGATACGCAGTATTTT | CASSLRQGLKNTDTQYF
TRBJ1-5 | - | - | TRBV10-2 | TGCGCCAGCAGCTCGGACAGTAAGGCGATCCAAGCCCAGCATTTT | CASSSDSKAIQAQHF
TRBJ1-6 | TRBD1 | - | TRBV28 | TGTGCCAGCAGTTTCCGACAGGGGTCGAGTTCACCCCTCCACTTT | CASSFRQGSSSPLHF
TRBJ2-2 | TRBD1 | - | TRBV6-5 | TGTGCCAGCAGGCCCAGGGGGCATGCCGGGGAGCTGTTTTTT | CASRPRGHAGELFF
TRBJ2-1 | - | once | TRBV5-1 | TGCGCCAGCAGCTTGGGGCAGGGCCCGGATGAGCAGTTCTTC | CASSLGQGPDEQFF
TRBJ2-7 | - | - | TRBV18 | TGTGCCAGCTCAAGTCTAGCGTACGAGCAGTACTTC | CASSSLAYEQYF